The rows below give T cell receptor beta chains drawn from one sample of a study of blood T cell repertoires in COVID-19. TCRdb keeps only in-frame clones here, not all; method: immunoSEQ multiplex PCR. Here the sample spans 30,000 to 45,000 clones, roughly 80% being singletons. Sequencing used peripheral blood. These receptors came from a man in his fifties or sixties with active COVID-19. The CDR3 runs from the conserved cysteine through the conserved F or W. A D gene is named only where the DNA matches it firmly. Where a row states a size, it is once, few, many or the class of an expanded clone; other rows omit it.

J	D	size	length	V	CDR3	DNA
TRBJ2-3	NA	NA	18	TRBV4-3	CASSQDPQGIFSTDTQYF	TGCGCCAGCAGCCAAGATCCCCAGGGGATTTTTAGCACAGATACGCAGTATTTT
TRBJ2-7	TRBD2	NA	14	TRBV5-1	CASSWGLAVDEQYF	TGCGCCAGCAGCTGGGGACTAGCGGTAGACGAGCAGTACTTC
TRBJ2-7	NA	NA	16	TRBV6-5	CASSYSNTGNRDEQYF	TGTGCCAGCAGTTACTCGAACACGGGGAACAGGGACGAGCAGTACTTC
TRBJ2-3	TRBD2	NA	16	TRBV7-9	CASSDTTSGSTDTQYF	TGTGCCAGCAGCGATACGACTAGCGGAAGCACAGATACGCAGTATTTT
TRBJ1-3	TRBD1	NA	14	TRBV10-3	CAISEKGAENTIYF	TGTGCCATCAGTGAGAAGGGGGCAGAAAACACCATATATTTT
TRBJ2-3	NA	NA	18	TRBV21-1	CASSHRVWSSSSTDTQYF	TGTGCCAGCAGCCATCGCGTCTGGTCGTCCTCTAGCACAGATACGCAGTATTTT
TRBJ2-5	NA	NA	13	TRBV5-8	CASSVTVKETQYF	TGTGCCAGCAGCGTGACAGTGAAAGAGACCCAGTACTTC
TRBJ2-2	NA	few	14	TRBV19	CASSTRTGSGELFF	TGTGCCAGTAGTACCCGAACAGGGTCCGGGGAGCTGTTTTTT
TRBJ1-2	NA	NA	12	TRBV28	CATFRETGGYTF	TGTGCCACATTTCGGGAAACTGGGGGCTACACCTTC
TRBJ2-7	TRBD1	NA	15	TRBV7-2	CASSLGAGGTYEQYF	TGTGCCAGCAGCTTAGGGGCAGGGGGCACCTACGAGCAGTACTTC
TRBJ2-5	TRBD2	NA	16	TRBV7-2	CASSLVFGLGGETQYF	TGTGCCAGCAGCTTAGTGTTCGGCCTGGGGGGGGAGACCCAGTACTTC
TRBJ2-5	NA	NA	14	TRBV6-6	CASSFGAGAETQYF	TGTGCCAGCAGTTTTGGGGCGGGGGCAGAGACCCAGTACTTC
TRBJ2-7	TRBD1	once	16	TRBV27	CASSLVGGQGGYEQYF	TGTGCCAGCAGCCTCGTTGGAGGACAGGGAGGATACGAGCAGTACTTC
TRBJ2-7	TRBD2	NA	16	TRBV9	CASNKGAEAGAGEQYF	TGTGCCAGCAATAAAGGGGCCGAAGCGGGGGCCGGCGAGCAGTACTTC
TRBJ1-1	NA	medium-sized	14	TRBV7-8	CASSLAFLSTEAFF	TGTGCCAGCAGCTTAGCGTTTCTATCGACTGAAGCTTTCTTT
TRBJ2-1	TRBD2	NA	16	TRBV24-1	CATSDLGRGTYNEQFF	TGTGCCACCAGTGATTTGGGGCGGGGGACCTACAATGAGCAGTTCTTC
TRBJ2-7	TRBD2	NA	15	TRBV9	CASSVKRLAEYEQYF	TGTGCCAGCAGCGTAAAACGACTAGCAGAGTACGAGCAGTACTTC
TRBJ2-1	NA	NA	14	TRBV7-2	CASSTLGGMGEQFF	TGTGCCAGCAGCACCCTCGGGGGTATGGGGGAGCAGTTCTTC
TRBJ1-5	TRBD1	NA	15	TRBV4-2	CASSQEGTGNQPQHF	TGTGCCAGCAGCCAAGAGGGGACAGGGAACCAGCCCCAGCATTTT
TRBJ2-6	NA	NA	14	TRBV7-2	CASSEGGGANVLTF	TGTGCCAGCAGTGAGGGTGGCGGGGCCAACGTCCTGACTTTC
TRBJ2-2	TRBD1	NA	22	TRBV27	CASSPKNYAGTGGPRDTGELFF	TGTGCCAGCAGCCCAAAGAATTACGCCGGGACAGGGGGTCCTCGGGACACCGGGGAGCTGTTTTTT
TRBJ1-2	NA	NA	13	TRBV19	CASSPQELRGYTF	TGTGCCAGTAGTCCCCAGGAACTGAGAGGCTACACCTTC
TRBJ2-3	NA	NA	13	TRBV19	CASRIPSVDTQYF	TGTGCCAGTAGGATACCTAGCGTAGATACGCAGTATTTT
TRBJ2-2	NA	few	14	TRBV2	CASSYDTNTGELFF	TGTGCCAGCAGCTACGACACAAACACCGGGGAGCTGTTTTTT
TRBJ2-3	TRBD2	NA	16	TRBV4-1	CASSHAGGVGTDTQYF	TGCGCCAGCAGCCATGCGGGGGGAGTCGGCACAGATACGCAGTATTTT
TRBJ1-2	NA	few	12	TRBV7-9	CASSLDRYGYTF	TGTGCCAGCAGCTTAGACAGATATGGCTACACCTTC
TRBJ1-2	TRBD1	NA	13	TRBV7-2	CASSPTTGSGYTF	TGTGCCAGCAGCCCAACGACAGGGTCGGGCTACACCTTC
TRBJ1-1	NA	few	14	TRBV6-6	CASRSDPRGTEAFF	TGTGCCAGCAGGTCGGACCCCCGCGGGACTGAAGCTTTCTTT
TRBJ2-7	NA	medium-sized	13	TRBV10-1	CASSESGVGEQYF	TGCGCCAGCAGTGAGTCCGGGGTTGGCGAGCAGTACTTC
TRBJ1-5	NA	NA	14	TRBV3-1/TRBV3-2	CASSQAQSNQPQHF	TGTGCCAGCAGCCAAGCACAGAGCAATCAGCCCCAGCATTTT
TRBJ2-1	TRBD2	NA	17	TRBV30	CAWSGTSGKSSYNEQFF	TGTGCCTGGAGTGGGACTAGCGGTAAGAGCTCCTACAATGAGCAGTTCTTC
TRBJ1-4	TRBD1	NA	13	TRBV19	CASTLTGYEKLFF	TGTGCCAGTACCCTGACAGGGTACGAAAAACTGTTTTTT
TRBJ1-2	TRBD1	NA	15	TRBV28	CASTGQGFYGYGYTF	TGTGCCAGCACTGGACAGGGATTTTATGGCTATGGCTACACCTTC
TRBJ1-3	NA	NA	14	TRBV10-3	CAIEDSHSGNTIYF	TGTGCCATCGAGGACAGCCACTCTGGAAACACCATATATTTT
TRBJ1-2	NA	few	10	TRBV11-3	CASTGYGYTF	TGTGCCAGCACAGGGTACGGCTACACCTTC
TRBJ1-1	TRBD1	NA	15	TRBV19	CASSDRGRGSEGAFF	TGTGCCAGTAGTGACAGGGGAAGAGGGTCAGAGGGAGCTTTCTTT
TRBJ2-7	NA	NA	15	TRBV28	CASSPNEGRGSEQYF	TGTGCCAGCAGCCCGAACGAGGGTCGGGGGAGCGAGCAGTACTTC
TRBJ2-3	NA	NA	16	TRBV13	CASSPSSTNRADTQYF	TGTGCCAGCAGCCCCTCTTCGACCAACCGGGCAGATACGCAGTATTTT
TRBJ2-1	NA	NA	11	TRBV2	CASSALNEQFF	TGTGCCAGCAGTGCATTGAATGAGCAGTTCTTC
TRBJ1-5	NA	once	16	TRBV7-2	CASSLEGRAGNQPQHF	TGTGCCAGCAGCTTAGAGGGCAGGGCCGGCAATCAGCCCCAGCATTTT
TRBJ1-3	NA	NA	13	TRBV7-9	CASRRYSGNTIYF	TGTGCCAGCAGGAGATACTCTGGAAACACCATATATTTT
TRBJ1-6	NA	NA	16	TRBV5-4	CASSLEGTPYNSPLHF	TGTGCCAGCAGCTTGGAGGGGACACCCTATAATTCACCCCTCCACTTT
TRBJ2-3	NA	NA	15	TRBV27	CASSLGGGPPDTQYF	TGTGCCAGCAGTTTAGGGGGGGGGCCCCCAGATACGCAGTATTTT
TRBJ1-1	NA	NA	16	TRBV9	CASSGGRVGAGTEAFF	TGTGCCAGCAGCGGGGGCAGGGTTGGGGCGGGAACTGAAGCTTTCTTT
TRBJ1-2	NA	NA	14	TRBV28	CASTSLTALESYTF	TGTGCCAGCACCTCTCTGACAGCTCTTGAGAGCTACACCTTC
TRBJ2-7	TRBD1	once	15	TRBV10-1	CASSEVGQGGNEQYF	TGCGCCAGCAGTGAGGTGGGACAGGGGGGGAACGAGCAGTACTTC
TRBJ2-3	NA	NA	13	TRBV9	CASSVVATDTQYF	TGTGCCAGCAGCGTAGTAGCTACAGATACGCAGTATTTT
TRBJ2-3	TRBD2	NA	16	TRBV7-2	CASSQREGGGTDTQYF	TGTGCCAGCAGCCAACGGGAGGGAGGAGGCACAGATACGCAGTATTTT
TRBJ2-5	TRBD2	NA	15	TRBV6-2/TRBV6-3	CASSRPLGGGETQYF	TGTGCCAGCAGCCGTCCTTTGGGGGGGGGAGAGACCCAGTACTTC
TRBJ1-1	TRBD1	NA	14	TRBV3-1/TRBV3-2	CASSQEVQGAEAFF	TGTGCCAGCAGCCAAGAGGTACAGGGGGCTGAAGCTTTCTTT